Sequencing of this T cell receptor beta chain was carried out in a study of T cell changes during pregnancy in multiple sclerosis. The data were produced by immunoSEQ multiplex PCR, yet TCRdb's version contains in-frame clones alone and is incomplete. This table has under 30,000 clones, roughly 90% appearing once. The input for sequencing was CD8+ T cells from peripheral blood mononuclear cells, taken after pregnancy. The source of this sequence is a female donor with multiple sclerosis, enrolled in a pregnancy study.

CDR3 nucleotides: TGTGCCAGCAGTTATACCCAGGGCCAGACTGAAGCTTTCTTT. Translating gives CASSYTQGQTEAFF. The chain links TRBV6-5 to TRBJ1-1; maybe TRBD1 (5 bases). This CDR3 has 14 residues. With 3 bases removed from V and 5 bases from J, the gap between germline ends came to 13 bases. Germline lookup yields CDR1 MNHEY and CDR2 SVGAGI.